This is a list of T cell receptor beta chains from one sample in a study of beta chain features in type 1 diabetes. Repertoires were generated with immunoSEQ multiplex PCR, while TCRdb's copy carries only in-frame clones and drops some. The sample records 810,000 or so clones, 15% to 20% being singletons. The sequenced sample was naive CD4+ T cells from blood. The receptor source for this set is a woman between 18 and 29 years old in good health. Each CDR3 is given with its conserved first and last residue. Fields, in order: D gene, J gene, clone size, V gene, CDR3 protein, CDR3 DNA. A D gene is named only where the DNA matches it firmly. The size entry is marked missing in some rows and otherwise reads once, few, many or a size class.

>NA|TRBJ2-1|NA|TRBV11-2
CASSLGGMLGEQFF
TGTGCCAGCAGCTTAGGCGGGATGCTCGGTGAGCAGTTCTTC
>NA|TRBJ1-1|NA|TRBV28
CASSFPSRNTEAFF
TGTGCCAGCAGTTTCCCCAGCAGGAACACTGAAGCTTTCTTT
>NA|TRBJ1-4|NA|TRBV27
CASSLVGASNEKLFF
TGTGCCAGCAGTTTAGTGGGGGCAAGTAATGAAAAACTGTTTTTT
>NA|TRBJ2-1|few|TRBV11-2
CASSLGPYNEQFF
TGTGCCAGCAGCTTAGGACCCTACAATGAGCAGTTCTTC
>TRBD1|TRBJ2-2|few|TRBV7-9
CASSSVAGGTTGELFF
TGTGCCAGCAGCTCCGTCGCAGGGGGCACCACCGGGGAGCTGTTTTTT
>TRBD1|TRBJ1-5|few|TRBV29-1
CSVGDRDQPQHF
TGCAGCGTTGGGGACAGGGATCAGCCCCAGCATTTT
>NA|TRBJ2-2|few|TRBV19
CASSVNAGADGELFF
TGTGCCAGTAGCGTCAACGCCGGGGCGGACGGGGAGCTGTTTTTT
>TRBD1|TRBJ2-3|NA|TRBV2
CASSGQGFTDTQYF
TGTGCCAGCAGTGGACAGGGTTTTACAGATACGCAGTATTTT
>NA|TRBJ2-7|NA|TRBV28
CASSRPVPGSYEQYF
TGTGCCAGCAGCCGACCGGTACCTGGATCCTACGAGCAGTACTTC
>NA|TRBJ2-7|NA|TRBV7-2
CASSFTRSGAGTYEQYF
TGTGCCAGCAGCTTTACCCGATCGGGGGCAGGGACCTACGAGCAGTACTTC
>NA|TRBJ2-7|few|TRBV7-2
CASSLSQGLYEQYF
TGTGCCAGCAGCTTAAGTCAGGGACTTTACGAGCAGTACTTC
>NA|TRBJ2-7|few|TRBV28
CASSSQGTYEQYF
TGTGCCAGCAGTTCACAGGGTACCTACGAGCAGTACTTC
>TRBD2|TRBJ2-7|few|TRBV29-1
CSVEDRTSGKRPQQYF
TGCAGCGTTGAAGATCGCACTAGCGGGAAGCGGCCGCAGCAGTACTTC
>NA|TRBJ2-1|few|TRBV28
CASSLRLALYNEQFF
TGTGCCAGTAGTTTAAGGCTAGCGCTATACAATGAGCAGTTCTTC
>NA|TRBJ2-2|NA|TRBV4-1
CASSQESHDTGELFF
TGCGCCAGCAGCCAAGAAAGCCACGACACCGGGGAGCTGTTTTTT
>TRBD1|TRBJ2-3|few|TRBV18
CASSLTPGGFGTDTQYF
TGTGCCAGCTCATTAACCCCAGGGGGCTTTGGCACAGATACGCAGTATTTT
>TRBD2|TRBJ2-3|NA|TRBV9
CASSFNPGTSGTSPGSQYF
TGTGCCAGCAGCTTTAACCCCGGGACTAGCGGAACCAGCCCGGGGTCGCAGTATTTT
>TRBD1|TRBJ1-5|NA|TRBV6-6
CASSLDRAGSNQPQHF
TGTGCCAGCAGTTTAGACAGGGCGGGGAGCAATCAGCCCCAGCATTTT
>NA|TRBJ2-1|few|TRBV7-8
CASSLVDRGEQFF
TGTGCCAGCAGCTTAGTCGACCGCGGTGAGCAGTTCTTC
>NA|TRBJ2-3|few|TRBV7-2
CASSSESLTQYF
TGTGCCAGCAGCTCCGAAAGCCTTACGCAGTATTTT
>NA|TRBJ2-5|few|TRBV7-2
CASSLMVSETQYF
TGTGCCAGCAGCTTAATGGTCAGCGAGACCCAGTACTTC
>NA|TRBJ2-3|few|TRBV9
CASSPVGHPQETDTQYF
TGTGCCAGCAGCCCCGTAGGTCACCCACAGGAGACAGATACGCAGTATTTT
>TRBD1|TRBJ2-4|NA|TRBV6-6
CASSPRGQLAKNIQYF
TGTGCCAGCAGTCCTAGGGGGCAGTTAGCCAAAAACATTCAGTACTTC
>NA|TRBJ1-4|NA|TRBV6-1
CASSERAFLF
TGTGCCAGCAGTGAGAGGGCCTTTCTTTTT
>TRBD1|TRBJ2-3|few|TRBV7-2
CASSSWTGSTDTQYF
TGTGCCAGCAGCTCCTGGACAGGGAGCACAGATACGCAGTATTTT
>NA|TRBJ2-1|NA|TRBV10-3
CAITPGTRDNEQFF
TGTGCCATCACCCCGGGGACTCGGGACAATGAGCAGTTCTTC
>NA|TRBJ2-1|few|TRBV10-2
CASSERSLADRNEQFF
TGCGCCAGCAGTGAGAGGTCCTTGGCGGATCGCAATGAGCAGTTCTTC
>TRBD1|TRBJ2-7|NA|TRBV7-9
CASRNAGQGYEQYF
TGTGCCAGCAGAAATGCCGGACAGGGCTACGAGCAGTACTTC
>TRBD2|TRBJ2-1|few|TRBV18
CASSPGTSSYNEQFF
TGTGCCAGCTCACCCGGGACTAGCTCCTACAATGAGCAGTTCTTC
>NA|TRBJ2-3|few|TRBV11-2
CASRSTDTQYF
TGTGCCAGCAGAAGCACAGATACGCAGTATTTT
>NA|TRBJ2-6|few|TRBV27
CASSLLSLRRTPGANVLTF
TGTGCCAGCAGTTTACTTTCTCTGAGGAGAACCCCTGGGGCCAACGTCCTGACTTTC
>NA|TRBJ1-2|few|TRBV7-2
CASSLGAEYGYTF
TGTGCCAGCAGCTTAGGAGCTGAGTATGGCTACACCTTC
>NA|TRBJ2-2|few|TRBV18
CASSPPPTHNTGELFF
TGTGCCAGCTCACCACCGCCGACTCATAACACCGGGGAGCTGTTTTTT
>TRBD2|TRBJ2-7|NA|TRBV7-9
CASSLGTSYINEQYF
TGTGCCAGCAGCTTGGGGACTAGCTATATAAACGAGCAGTACTTC
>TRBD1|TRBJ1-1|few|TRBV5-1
CASSIGTGRGNTEAFF
TGCGCCAGCAGCATCGGGACAGGGAGAGGAAACACTGAAGCTTTCTTT
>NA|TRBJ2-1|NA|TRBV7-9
CASSLPSFNEQFF
TGTGCCAGCAGCTTACCGAGCTTCAATGAGCAGTTCTTC
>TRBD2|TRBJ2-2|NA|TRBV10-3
CAISVSSGRDTGELFF
TGTGCCATCAGTGTATCTAGCGGGAGAGACACCGGGGAGCTGTTTTTT
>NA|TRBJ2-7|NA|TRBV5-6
CASSLLGLASYEQYF
TGTGCCAGCAGCTTGTTGGGACTGGCCTCCTACGAGCAGTACTTC
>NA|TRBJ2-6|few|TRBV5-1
CASSLWAAVGANVLTF
TGCGCCAGCAGCTTGTGGGCCGCGGTCGGGGCCAACGTCCTGACTTTC
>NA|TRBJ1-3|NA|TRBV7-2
CASSPGRTSGNTIYF
TGTGCCAGCAGTCCGGGACGGACCTCTGGAAACACCATATATTTT
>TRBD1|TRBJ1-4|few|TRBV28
CASRGQGREKLFF
TGTGCCAGCAGAGGACAGGGAAGGGAAAAACTGTTTTTT
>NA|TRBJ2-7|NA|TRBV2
CASRINIANHYEQYF
TGTGCCAGCCGCATAAACATAGCAAACCACTACGAGCAGTACTTC
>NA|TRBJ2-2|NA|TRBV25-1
CAGPSVRTGELFF
TGTGCCGGGCCTAGTGTGCGCACCGGGGAGCTGTTTTTT
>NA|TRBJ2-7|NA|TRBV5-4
CASSSRLGYEQYF
TGTGCCAGCAGCTCCCGTTTAGGCTACGAGCAGTACTTC
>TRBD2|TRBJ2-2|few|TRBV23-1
CASSLPLAGDKTGELFF
TGCGCCAGCAGTCTGCCCCTAGCGGGAGATAAGACCGGGGAGCTGTTTTTT
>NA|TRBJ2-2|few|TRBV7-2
CASSLGGNTGELFF
TGTGCCAGCAGCTTAGGCGGAAACACCGGGGAGCTGTTTTTT
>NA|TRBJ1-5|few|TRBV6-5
CASSPDGYSNQPQHF
TGTGCCAGCAGTCCGGACGGTTATAGCAATCAGCCCCAGCATTTT
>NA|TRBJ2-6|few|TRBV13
CASSLGGDSGANVLTF
TGTGCCAGCAGCTTAGGGGGTGACTCTGGGGCCAACGTCCTGACTTTC
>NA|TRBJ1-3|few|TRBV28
CASSSTISGNTIYF
TGTGCCAGCAGTTCAACAATCTCTGGAAACACCATATATTTT
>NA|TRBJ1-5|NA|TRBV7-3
CASSLLHVGGNQPQHF
TGTGCCAGCAGCCTCTTACACGTCGGGGGCAATCAGCCCCAGCATTTT
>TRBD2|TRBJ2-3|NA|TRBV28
CASSLIGGADTQYF
TGTGCCAGCAGTTTAATTGGGGGGGCAGATACGCAGTATTTT
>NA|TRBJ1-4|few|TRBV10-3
CAISPFGTNEKLFF
TGTGCCATCAGCCCTTTCGGAACTAATGAAAAACTGTTTTTT
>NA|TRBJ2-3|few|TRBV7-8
CASSITGLPDTQYF
TGTGCCAGCAGCATAACAGGGTTACCAGATACGCAGTATTTT
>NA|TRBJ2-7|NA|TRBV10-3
CAISDTGYEQYF
TGTGCCATCAGTGACACGGGCTACGAGCAGTACTTC
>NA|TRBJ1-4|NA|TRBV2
CASSPGTSPANEKLFF
TGTGCCAGCAGCCCAGGGACATCTCCGGCTAATGAAAAACTGTTTTTT